Listed below are T cell receptor beta chains from one sample, sequenced in a study of T cell responses to AZD1222 COVID-19 vaccine. Sequencing used immunoSEQ multiplex PCR; TCRdb keeps in-frame clones, though not all of them. The repertoire holds 150,000 or so clones, 85% to 95% seen once, with under 10% in the top ten. The sample was peripheral blood, taken on day 0 of AZD1222 vaccination. The receptors come from an adult in good health. Both conserved end residues are part of each CDR3. The order of the fields is D gene, J gene, clone size, V gene, CDR3 length, CDR3 DNA, CDR3 protein. D genes are given only for firm matches. Rows may omit the clone size; those that give it use once, few, many or a size class.

>TRBD1|TRBJ2-7|-|TRBV11-3|17
TGTGCCAGCAGCTCCGGATGGGCCGGGACAGATACCTACGAGCAGTACTTC
CASSSGWAGTDTYEQYF
>-|TRBJ1-3|-|TRBV7-2|15
TGTGCCAGCAGCTTAGATCAGGGGTCTGGAAACACCATATATTTT
CASSLDQGSGNTIYF
>-|TRBJ1-1|-|TRBV12-3/TRBV12-4|13
TGTGCCAGCAGTTCGGGGGCACAGGCCGAAGCTTTCTTT
CASSSGAQAEAFF
>-|TRBJ1-2|-|TRBV19|15
TGTGCCAGTAGTTCGTCGGCGGCTCCTAACTATGGCTACACCTTC
CASSSSAAPNYGYTF
>TRBD1|TRBJ1-2|-|TRBV28|16
TGTGCCAGCAGTTTACAGCCGGGACAGGGTGTCTATGGCTACACCTTC
CASSLQPGQGVYGYTF
>-|TRBJ2-1|-|TRBV7-2|12
TGTGCCAGCAGCGTCACGGGGAATGAGCAGTTCTTC
CASSVTGNEQFF
>TRBD2|TRBJ2-2|-|TRBV28|15
TGTGCCAGCCGACTAGCGGGGGGGAACACCGGGGAGCTGTTTTTT
CASRLAGGNTGELFF
>-|TRBJ1-6|-|TRBV11-3|14
TGTGCCAGCAGCCCTAGCGGGATTAGGTCACCCCTCCACTTT
CASSPSGIRSPLHF
>-|TRBJ2-5|once|TRBV3-1/TRBV3-2|18
TGTGCCAGCAGCCAAGACTCCCGGGGCCCAATCGCAGTTCAGACCCAGTACTTC
CASSQDSRGPIAVQTQYF
>TRBD1|TRBJ1-5|-|TRBV7-9|17
TGTGCCAGCAGCTTGAAGGGGGCCGTTTTAAAAAAACAGCCCCAGCATTTT
CASSLKGAVLKKQPQHF
>-|TRBJ1-2|-|TRBV10-3|13
TGTGCCATCAGTGAGGAGAGTGGCTATGGCTACACCTTC
CAISEESGYGYTF
>-|TRBJ1-6|-|TRBV9|13
TGTGCCAGCAGCGTAGTTGGGTACCCCCCCCTCCACTTT
CASSVVGYPPLHF
>-|TRBJ1-4|-|TRBV10-2|12
TGCGCCAGCAGAGGGGGGGGCGAATCGGTGTTTTTT
CASRGGGESVFF
>-|TRBJ2-3|-|TRBV27|16
TGTGCCAGCAGTTTCTGGGGGGGCCTCGACTCAGATACGCAGTATTTT
CASSFWGGLDSDTQYF
>TRBD1|TRBJ1-2|-|TRBV5-6|13
TGTGCCAGCAGCTTGGCGGGACAGCTTGTTGTCGCCTTC
CASSLAGQLVVAF
>-|TRBJ2-7|-|TRBV18|13
TGTGCCAGCTCACCAAGTACTATAGGCGAGCAGTACTTC
CASSPSTIGEQYF
>TRBD2|TRBJ2-3|few|TRBV7-9|15
TGTGCCAGCAGGCAGGAAGCGGGGATCACAGATACGCAGTATTTT
CASRQEAGITDTQYF
>-|TRBJ1-3|-|TRBV12-5|13
TGTGCTAGTGGTTTCGACTCTGGAAACACCATATATTTT
CASGFDSGNTIYF
>TRBD2|TRBJ2-2|-|TRBV4-2|16
TGTGCCAGCAGCCAAGAGGGGGGACTAGCAACCGGGGAGCTGTTTTTT
CASSQEGGLATGELFF
>TRBD2|TRBJ2-5|-|TRBV4-2|16
TGTGCCAGCAGCCAAGATCCCCAGCGGGGGAAAGAGACCCAGTACTTC
CASSQDPQRGKETQYF
>-|TRBJ2-2|-|TRBV29-1|14
TGCAGCGCCCTGGGGGACATGAACACCGGGGAGCTGTTTTTT
CSALGDMNTGELFF
>-|TRBJ1-4|-|TRBV18|15
TGTGCCAGCTCACCCATACTGACAACTAATGAAAAACTGTTTTTT
CASSPILTTNEKLFF
>-|TRBJ1-3|-|TRBV28|16
TGTGCCAGCACCTACCTCCTGGGGGAAGCTGGAAACACCATATATTTT
CASTYLLGEAGNTIYF
>-|TRBJ2-7|-|TRBV18|13
TGTGCCAGCTCACCATGGCAGAACTACGAGCAGTACTTC
CASSPWQNYEQYF
>-|TRBJ2-5|-|TRBV30|12
TGTGCCTGGAGTCGAGGGGCGCAGACCCAGTACTTC
CAWSRGAQTQYF
>-|TRBJ2-5|once|TRBV4-1|17
TGCGCCAGCAGCCCGCTGAGCCGCACAGGGAAACAAGAGACCCAGTACTTC
CASSPLSRTGKQETQYF
>TRBD2|TRBJ2-2|once|TRBV11-3|14
TGTGCCTTTCGAGCGGGGGGGCCCACCGGGGAGCTGTTTTTT
CAFRAGGPTGELFF
>-|TRBJ1-5|-|TRBV7-8|14
TGTGCCAGCAGCTTAGGGGCCGGGGGACAGCCCCAGCATTTT
CASSLGAGGQPQHF
>-|TRBJ2-7|-|TRBV7-9|15
TGTGCCAGCAGCCCCGGCCGGGACTCCCCCTACGAGCAGTACTTC
CASSPGRDSPYEQYF
>-|TRBJ2-2|-|TRBV7-2|16
TGTGCCAGCAGCCCCTGGGAGGGGGGATTGGCCGGGGAGCTGTTTTTT
CASSPWEGGLAGELFF
>-|TRBJ2-5|-|TRBV2|13
TGTGCCAGCAGTGAAGCCCCTCAAGAGACCCAGTACTTC
CASSEAPQETQYF